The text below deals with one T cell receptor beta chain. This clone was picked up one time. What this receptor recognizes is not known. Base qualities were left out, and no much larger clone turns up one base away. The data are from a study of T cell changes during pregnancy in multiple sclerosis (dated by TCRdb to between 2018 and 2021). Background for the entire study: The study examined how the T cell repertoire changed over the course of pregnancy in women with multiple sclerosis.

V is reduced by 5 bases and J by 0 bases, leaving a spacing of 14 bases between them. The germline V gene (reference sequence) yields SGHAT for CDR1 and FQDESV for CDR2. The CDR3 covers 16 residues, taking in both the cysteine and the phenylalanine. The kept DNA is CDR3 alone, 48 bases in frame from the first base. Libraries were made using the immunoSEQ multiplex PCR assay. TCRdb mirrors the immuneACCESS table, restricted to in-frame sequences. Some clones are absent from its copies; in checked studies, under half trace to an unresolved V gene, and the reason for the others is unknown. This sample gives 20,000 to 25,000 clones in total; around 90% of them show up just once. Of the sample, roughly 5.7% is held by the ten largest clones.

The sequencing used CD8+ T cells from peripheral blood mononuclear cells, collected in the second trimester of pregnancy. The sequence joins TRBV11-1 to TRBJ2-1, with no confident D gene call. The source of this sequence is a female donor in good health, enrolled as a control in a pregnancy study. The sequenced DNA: TGTGCCAGCAGCCCCTACGACTTGAGCTCCTACAATGAGCAGTTCTTC. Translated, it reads CASSPYDLSSYNEQFF.